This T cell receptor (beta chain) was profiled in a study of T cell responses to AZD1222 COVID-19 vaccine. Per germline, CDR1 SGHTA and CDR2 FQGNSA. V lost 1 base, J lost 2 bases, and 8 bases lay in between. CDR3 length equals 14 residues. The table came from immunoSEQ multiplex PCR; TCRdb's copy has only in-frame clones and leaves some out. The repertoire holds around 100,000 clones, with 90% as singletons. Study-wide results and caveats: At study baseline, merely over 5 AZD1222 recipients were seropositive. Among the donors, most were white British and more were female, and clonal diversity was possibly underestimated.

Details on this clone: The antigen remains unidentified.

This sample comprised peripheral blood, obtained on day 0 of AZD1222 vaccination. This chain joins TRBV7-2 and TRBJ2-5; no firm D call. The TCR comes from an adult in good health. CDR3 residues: CASSLERIQETQYF. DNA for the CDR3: TGTGCCAGCAGCTTAGAACGAATACAAGAGACCCAGTACTTC.